The 26 T cell receptor beta chains in this list originate from one sample, sequenced in a study of cytomegalovirus exposure and HLA in healthy donors. It was with 60 Vbeta and 13 Jbeta primers that the PCR ran. Profiled with immunoSEQ multiplex PCR; TCRdb holds only in-frame clones, not every one. The table includes some 90,000 clones, 70% to 80% detected once. The sequenced sample consisted of PBMCs. Every receptor here comes from a woman between 50 and 59 years old in good health and CMV-seropositive.

V is TRBV10-3 and J is TRBJ2-4; D may be TRBD2 (5 bases). The V gene's germline CDR1 is ENHRY and CDR2 SYGVKD. V lost 4 bases and J lost 3, with 10 bases in between. The CDR3 loop spans 14 amino acids. CDR3 protein: CAISVAGVKNIQYF. CDR3 sequence (DNA): TGTGCCATCAGTGTTGCCGGGGTCAAAAACATTCAGTACTTC.

This rearrangement joins TRBV11-2 to TRBJ2-3; tentatively, D is TRBD1 (6 bases). Trimming removed 5 bases from V and 8 bases from J, with 14 bases in between. CDR1 is SGHAT, CDR2 FQNNGV, per germline. The CDR3 covers 13 residues. The CDR3 DNA is TGTGCCAGCAGCCCTCCCAGGGGCACTACGCAGTATTTT. Translating gives CASSPPRGTTQYF.

The V call is TRBV9, the J call TRBJ2-7; 7 nucleotides line up with TRBD1. The germline gives CDR1 SGDLS, CDR2 YYNGEE. V dropped 0 bases and J dropped 7; count of bases not matched to a gene: 7. The CDR3 loop spans 14 amino acids. The CDR3 is CASSVGTGMGEQYF. Written as DNA, the CDR3 is TGTGCCAGCAGCGTAGGGACAGGAATGGGGGAGCAGTACTTC.

This clone has a single count. The V call is TRBV29-1, the J call TRBJ1-1, with 10 positions matching TRBD1. The germline V gene encodes CDR1 SQVTM and CDR2 ANQGSEA. With V trimmed by 4 bases and J by 7 bases, 6 bases remained unmatched. This CDR3 region has 13 residues. The CDR3 coding sequence is TGCAGCGTTGCAAGACAGGGGGCAAGTGAAGCTTTCTTT. Its protein product is CSVARQGASEAFF.

The DNA for the CDR3 is TGTGCCAGCAGTGAACGGCGGACAGGGGCGGATAATTCACCCCTCCACTTT. It specifies CASSERRTGADNSPLHF. The J gene is TRBJ1-6, the V gene TRBV6-1; TRBD1 agrees at 9 bases. Trimming removed 2 bases from V and 5 bases from J; junction bases left unmatched: 7. Germline CDR1 is MNHNS and CDR2 is SASEGT. CDR3 size: 17 residues.

Comments on this clone: The same CDR3 can be traced to other DNA sequences in this sample. This chain's CDR3 is CASSAVDSPNQPQHF. The CDR3 nucleotides read TGTGCCAGCAGCGCCGTGGACAGTCCCAATCAGCCCCAGCATTTT. This sequence joins TRBV9 and TRBJ1-5, with D perhaps matching TRBD1 (6 bases). The CDR3 has 15 residues. V gave up 3 bases and J gave up 3 bases, with 13 bases separating them. Germline CDR1 reads SGDLS; CDR2 reads YYNGEE.

The rearrangement links TRBV7-9 to TRBJ2-7; tentative D call: TRBD2 (6 bases). The CDR3 covers 12 residues. CDR1 and CDR2 (germline): SEHNR, FQNEAQ (reference sequence). DNA for the CDR3: TGTTCCAGCAGCAAAGGGACTTACGAGCAGTACGTC. Protein: CSSSKGTYEQYV.

The chain is built from TRBV10-2 and TRBJ2-7; 9 nucleotides line up with TRBD1. CDR1 and CDR2 from the germline V gene are WSHSY and SAAADI. The CDR3 spans 14 residues. The V and J ends lost 5 bases and 5 bases, in that order; junction bases with no gene match: 7. The CDR3 DNA reads TGCGCCAGCAGTAACTGGGACAGGGAGGACGAGCAGTACTTC. It translates to CASSNWDREDEQYF.

This clone has just a few counts. V usage is TRBV30 and J usage is TRBJ1-1; 7 nucleotides align to TRBD1. After removal of 1 base from V and 5 bases from J, the junction contained 4 bases not matched to a gene. CDR3 size: 13 residues. Germline CDR1 reads GTSNPN; CDR2 reads SVGIG (reference sequence). Here the CDR3 DNA reads TGTGCCTGGAGTGCACAGGGGTGGACTGAAGCTTTCTTT. Its translation is CAWSAQGWTEAFF.

The J gene is TRBJ1-4, the V gene TRBV11-2; tentative D call: TRBD1 (5 bases). The CDR3 is 16 amino acids. V was shortened by 3 bases and J by 8 bases, with 19 bases between the two germline ends. The germline V gene has CDR1 SGHAT and CDR2 FQNNGV. The CDR3 sequence: CASSFSSGGRGEKLFF. The CDR3 DNA is TGTGCCAGCAGCTTCTCTTCTGGGGGGAGAGGAGAAAAACTGTTTTTT. The variable domain in full, with the rest retrieved from reference TRBV11-2 and TRBJ1-4, is EAGVAQSPRYKIIEKRQSVAFWCNPISGHATLYWYQQILGQGPKLLIQFQNNGVVDDSQLPKDRFSAERLKGVDSTLKIQPAKLEDSAVYLCASSFSSGGRGEKLFFGSGTQLSVL.

This clone was observed a few times. The chain is built from TRBV5-6 and TRBJ2-3; TRBD2 might be the D (6 bases). V lost 2 bases and J lost 8, with 18 bases in between. The CDR3 contains 15 residues. Germline assignment: CDR1 SGHDT and CDR2 YYEEEE. CDR3 nucleotide sequence: TGTGCCAGCAGCTTAGGGCAATCCCAGCGGGTTACGCAGTATTTT. Translated, it gives CASSLGQSQRVTQYF.

This clone was found once. The gene calls are TRBV7-9 and TRBJ1-3; 8 positions match TRBD1. Germline assignment: CDR1 SEHNR and CDR2 FQNEAQ (reference sequence). This CDR3 is built from 15 residues. V was clipped by 4 bases and J by 2 bases; unmatched bases: 4. DNA of the CDR3: TGTGCCAGCAGCTCACAGGGGGAAGCTGGAAACACCATATATTTT. As protein: CASSSQGEAGNTIYF.

The chain uses TRBV6-4 and TRBJ1-2; TRBD1 matches 8 bases. Germline CDR1 MRHNA, CDR2 SNTAGT. Trimming removed 3 bases from V and 7 bases from J; junction bases left unmatched: 4. This CDR3 region has 13 residues. CDR3 region: CASSEQGVGGYTF. Here the CDR3 DNA reads TGTGCCAGCAGTGAACAGGGGGTTGGTGGCTACACCTTC.

This chain joins TRBV28 and TRBJ2-3; tentatively, D is TRBD1 (6 bases). Trimming took 0 bases from V and 4 from J, leaving 17 bases between them. CDR1 and CDR2 from the germline V gene are MDHEN and SYDVKM. This CDR3 has 17 amino acids. The CDR3 DNA is TGTGCCAGCAGTTTATGGGACCTACAGGGCGGGCCAGATACGCAGTATTTT. Its protein is CASSLWDLQGGPDTQYF.

The chain joins TRBV5-4 to TRBJ2-2, with TRBD1 matching over 12 bases. The CDR3 is 16 amino acids. Germline CDR1 SGHNT, CDR2 YYREEE (reference sequence). V lost 4 bases, J lost 7 bases, and 8 bases stayed unmatched. Here the CDR3 DNA reads TGTGCCAGCAGCAGTGGGACAGGGGGCTTTTTCGGGGAGCTGTTTTTT. As protein: CASSSGTGGFFGELFF.

This clone appeared a single time. In DNA, the CDR3 is TGTGCCAGCAGCCGACTAGCGGGAGGAGTTGAGCAGTTCTTC. This gives the protein CASSRLAGGVEQFF. V is TRBV2 and J is TRBJ2-1; 13 bases are shared with TRBD2. Germline assignment: CDR1 SNHLY and CDR2 FYNNEI. The CDR3 has 14 amino acids. V lost 6 bases, J lost 9 bases, and 5 bases stayed unmatched.

V usage is TRBV6-6 and J usage is TRBJ1-2; D is possibly TRBD1 (6 bases). The CDR3 runs 15 residues. The V end was cut by 6 bases, the J end by 7 bases, with 21 bases between. Germline CDR1 and CDR2: MNHNY and SVGAGI (reference sequence). The CDR3 sequence: CASRTGTLGWVGYTF. CDR3 DNA: TGTGCCAGCAGGACGGGGACATTGGGCTGGGTTGGCTACACCTTC.

This sequence joins TRBV19 and TRBJ1-1, with D uncertain. This CDR3 comprises 14 residues. Germline V CDR1 and CDR2: LNHDA, SQIVND (reference sequence). Trimming pared 5 bases from V and 1 base from J, leaving 11 bases between. CDR3: CASSFSTGNTEAFF. The CDR3 DNA sequence: TGTGCCAGTAGTTTTAGCACCGGGAACACTGAAGCTTTCTTT.

V is TRBV19 and J is TRBJ1-5; 8 positions agree with TRBD1. There are 14 residues in the CDR3. Per germline, CDR1 LNHDA and CDR2 SQIVND (reference sequence). The ends lost 3 bases at V and 7 bases at J; junction bases unmatched: 5. DNA for the CDR3: TGTGCCAGTAGTATTCCGGACAGGGAGCAGCCCCAGCATTTT. It is translated as CASSIPDREQPQHF.

V gene TRBV9 combines with J gene TRBJ2-7; 10 bases match TRBD1. J gave up 4 bases and V 3 bases, and 4 bases lay outside the gene matches. The CDR3 consists of 14 residues. CDR1 SGDLS and CDR2 YYNGEE come from the germline V gene. As DNA, the CDR3 is TGTGCCAGCAGCGAGGACAGGGGGTCTTACGAGCAGTACTTC. It translates to CASSEDRGSYEQYF.

This chain uses TRBV19 with TRBJ2-1; the D gene is possibly TRBD1 (5 bases). The CDR3 spans 14 residues. The ends were cut back, 5 bases at V and 3 bases at J, with 11 bases in the middle. Germline lookup yields CDR1 LNHDA and CDR2 SQIVND (reference sequence). This CDR3 reads CASSLQVGYNEQFF. The CDR3 DNA reads as TGTGCCAGTAGTCTACAGGTGGGCTACAATGAGCAGTTCTTC. Combining the CDR3 with reference TRBV19 and TRBJ2-1 gives the whole variable domain DGGITQSPKYLFRKEGQNVTLSCEQNLNHDAMYWYRQDPGQGLRLIYYSQIVNDFQKGDIAEGYSVSREKKESFPLTVTSAQKNPTAFYLCASSLQVGYNEQFFGPGTRLTVL.

V and J are TRBV5-4 and TRBJ2-3; 7 nucleotides match TRBD1. The CDR3 extends over 12 amino acids. The germline V gene encodes CDR1 SGHNT and CDR2 YYREEE (reference sequence). After removal of 3 bases from V and 5 bases from J, the junction contained 0 bases not matched to a gene. The CDR3 region has the DNA TGTGCCAGCAGCTCAGGGGGAGATACGCAGTATTTT. Protein product: CASSSGGDTQYF.

This clone was seen a handful of times. The chain recombines TRBV9 with TRBJ1-2; D unclear. The CDR3 contains 16 residues. V dropped 0 bases and J dropped 2 bases, with 14 bases sitting between them. Germline CDR1 and CDR2: SGDLS and YYNGEE. CDR3 coding DNA: TGTGCCAGCAGCGTAGAGGTTGCGGGCGGAAACTATGGCTACACCTTC. Its protein product is CASSVEVAGGNYGYTF.

The chain joins TRBV25-1 to TRBJ1-4, with TRBD1 identical over 7 bases. Trimming removed 6 bases from V and 7 bases from J; junction bases left unmatched: 5. The V gene's germline CDR1 is MGHDK and CDR2 SYGVNS. The CDR3 loop spans 13 amino acids. In DNA form, the CDR3 reads TGTGCCAGCAGACTAGGGACAGTTGAAAAACTGTTTTTT. Its translation is CASRLGTVEKLFF.

The chain has TRBV6-5 and TRBJ2-7; TRBD2 might be the D (6 bases). This CDR3 is 15 amino acids long. Germline CDR1 MNHEY, CDR2 SVGAGI. Trimming shortened V by 0 bases and J by 2 bases, and 11 bases separated the two germline ends. Here the CDR3 DNA reads TGTGCCAGCAGTTACTCGATCGGGGGAACCTACGAGCAGTACTTC. Translation: CASSYSIGGTYEQYF.

The J gene is TRBJ1-3, the V gene TRBV28; 8 bases match TRBD1. The CDR3 has 16 amino acids. CDR1 and CDR2 (germline): MDHEN, SYDVKM. With V trimmed by 4 bases and J by 4 bases, 9 bases remained unmatched. This CDR3 is CASSYQGAGAGNTIYF. CDR3 nucleotides: TGTGCCAGCAGTTATCAGGGGGCGGGAGCCGGAAACACCATATATTTT.